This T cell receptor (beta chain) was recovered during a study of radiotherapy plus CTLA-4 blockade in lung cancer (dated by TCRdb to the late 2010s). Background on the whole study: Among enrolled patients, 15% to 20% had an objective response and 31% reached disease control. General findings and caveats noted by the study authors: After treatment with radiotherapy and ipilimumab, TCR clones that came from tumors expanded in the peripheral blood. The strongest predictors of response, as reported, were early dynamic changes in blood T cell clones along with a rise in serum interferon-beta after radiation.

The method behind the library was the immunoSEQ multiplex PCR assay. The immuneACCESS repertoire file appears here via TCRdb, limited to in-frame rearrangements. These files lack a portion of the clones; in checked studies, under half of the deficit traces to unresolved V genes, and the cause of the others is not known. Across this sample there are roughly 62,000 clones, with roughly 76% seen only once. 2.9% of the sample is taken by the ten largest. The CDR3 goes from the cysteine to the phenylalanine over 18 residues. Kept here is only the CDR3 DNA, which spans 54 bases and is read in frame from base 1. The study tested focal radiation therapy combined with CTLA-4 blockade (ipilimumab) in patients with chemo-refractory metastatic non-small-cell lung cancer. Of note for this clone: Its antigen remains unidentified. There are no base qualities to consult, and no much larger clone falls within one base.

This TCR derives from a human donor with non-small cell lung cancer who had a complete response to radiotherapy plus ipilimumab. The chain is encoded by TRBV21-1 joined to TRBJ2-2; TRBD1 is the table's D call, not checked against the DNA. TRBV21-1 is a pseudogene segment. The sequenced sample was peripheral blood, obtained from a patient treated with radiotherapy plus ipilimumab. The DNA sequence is TGTGCCAGCAGTACCGGGACAGGGCCCGAATTTGGCACCGGGGAGCTGTTTTTT. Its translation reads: CASSTGTGPEFGTGELFF.